This T cell receptor (beta chain) was documented in a study of blood T cell repertoires in COVID-19. On the study more broadly: Samples came from the United States, Italy and Spain, spanning acute and convalescent COVID-19. PBMCs, B-cell-depleted T cells, or T cells provided the cDNA or gDNA that made up the material.

As processed by the authors: Amplification with reference gene primers provided the estimates of nucleated cell counts. Method: immunoSEQ multiplex PCR; TCRdb's copy keeps in-frame clones and lacks some. V, J and clone size are taken as reported in that table, and D and trimming were inferred from the DNA itself. The data contain more than 95,000 clones, about 85% of them singletons. The germline V and J ends were trimmed by 4 bases and 10 bases, with 8 bases remaining between them. The CDR3 spans 11 residues. Sequencing input: peripheral blood. The chain couples TRBV12-3 or TRBV12-4 to TRBJ2-1; the D is unclear. This clonotype was sampled from a man aged 45-60 years in a cohort sampled during active COVID-19. DNA for the CDR3: TGTGCCAGCAGTTCCGGGTGGGAGCAGTTCTTC. Its protein is CASSSGWEQFF.